Listed below are T cell receptor beta chains from one sample, sequenced in a study of cytotoxic CD8 clonotypes in ibrutinib-treated CLL. Generated by immunoSEQ multiplex PCR, the TCRdb table keeps only in-frame clones and is missing some. The sample yields fewer than 45,000 clones, roughly 70% seen once. The starting material was PBMCs, obtained at disease progression, from a patient treated with ibrutinib. These receptor sequences come from a human donor with chronic lymphocytic leukemia. The CDR3 runs from the conserved cysteine through the conserved F or W. Fields, in order: V gene, J gene, D gene, CDR3 DNA, CDR3 protein. D genes are given only for firm matches.

TRBV28,TRBJ1-1,TRBD1,TGTGCCAGCGGGACCGGGACAGGGAGCACTGAAGCTTTCTTT,CASGTGTGSTEAFF
TRBV6-6,TRBJ2-7,NA,TGTGCCAGCAGCCAGGCGTACGAGCAGTACTTC,CASSQAYEQYF
TRBV9,TRBJ2-4,NA,TGTGCCAGCAGCGTAGAGCTTCGGGGGGCCAAAAACATTCAGTACTTC,CASSVELRGAKNIQYF
TRBV14,TRBJ1-4,NA,TGTGCCAGCAGCCAAGATCGGGGAGGGACTAATGAAAAACTGTTTTTT,CASSQDRGGTNEKLFF
TRBV15,TRBJ1-1,NA,TGTGCCACCAGCAGAGATTCAGGCCCGAACACTGAAGCTTTCTTT,CATSRDSGPNTEAFF
TRBV28,TRBJ2-1,TRBD2,TGTGCCAGCAGTGTGACTAGCGGGGGGTACAATGAGCAGTTCTTC,CASSVTSGGYNEQFF
TRBV7-9,TRBJ1-2,TRBD1,TGTGCCAGCAGCTTAACGACAGGGTTGGGCTACACCTTC,CASSLTTGLGYTF
TRBV27,TRBJ1-2,TRBD1,TGTGCCAGCAGTTTACCCTCTAGGACAGGAACTAACTATGGCTACACCTTC,CASSLPSRTGTNYGYTF
TRBV7-2,TRBJ1-1,NA,TGTGCCAGCAGCTTAGACAAGAACACTGAAGCTTTCTTT,CASSLDKNTEAFF
TRBV6-1,TRBJ1-2,NA,TGTGCCAACCGGGACAACTACTATGGCTACACCTTC,CANRDNYYGYTF
TRBV25-1,TRBJ1-6,NA,TGTGCCAGCAGTGAAAGGGTTGGCTCACCCCTCCACTTT,CASSERVGSPLHF